The entry that follows covers one T cell receptor beta chain sequence. Its antigen is not known. The data belong to a study of T-cell memory formation after mild COVID-19. Looking at the study overall: The study found TCR clusters largely donor specific.

TCRdb fed the 5' RACE reads into MiXCR, producing one record per CDR3 protein. The sample includes over 150,000 distinct CDR3 sequences, about 20% seen only once; the top ten take under 25%. The study's findings and limits: Contracting clones, day 15 to 85, had balanced CD4/CD8, and later expanders favored CD4+. CD4+ clones that contracted lay mainly in CM and EM; CD8+ ones lay in EMRA.

This TCR derives from an adult woman who had mild COVID-19 (a few samples of this study predate the infection). Cell type and time point are not known. Sequencing was done on a sample of PBMCs or a T cell subset sorted from them (not recorded which).

CDR3 region: CATSDDWGPVDEQFF. CDR3 coding DNA: TGTGCCACCAGTGATGACTGGGGGCCTGTGGATGAGCAGTTCTTC. The chain employs TRBV24-1 and TRBJ2-1, with a possible D match to TRBD1 (6 bases). V was clipped by 3 bases and J by 8 bases, with 16 bases between them. The germline CDR1 and CDR2 sequences are KGHDR and SFDVKD. The CDR3 length is 15 residues.